One and the same sample provided the 20 T cell receptor beta chains below, sequenced in a study of cytomegalovirus exposure and HLA in healthy donors. The PCR contained 60 Vbeta and 13 Jbeta primers. Only in-frame clones appear in the TCRdb table, and some are missing; sequencing was by immunoSEQ multiplex PCR. The sample includes over 150,000 clones, 75% of them seen just once. Sequencing was done on a sample of PBMCs. The receptor source for this set is a woman between 50 and 59 years old in good health and CMV-seropositive.

This chain links TRBV7-2 with TRBJ2-1, with 11 bases matching TRBD2. Germline trimming cut 5 bases from V and 4 bases from J; bases unmatched to any gene: 4. CDR1 and CDR2 from the germline V gene are SGHTA and FQGNSA. This CDR3 is built from 15 residues. The CDR3 DNA reads as TGTGCCAGCAGCCGATCTAGCGGGGGGTACAATGAGCAGTTCTTC. Translated: CASSRSSGGYNEQFF.

This clone was seen only once. The chain joins TRBV5-1 to TRBJ1-2; no clear D. The CDR3 has 16 amino acids. Germline CDR1 is SGHRS and CDR2 is YFSETQ. V was cut by 4 bases and J by 3 bases, with 19 bases left in between. Here the CDR3 reads CASSPLAGAVDYGYTF. CDR3 coding DNA: TGCGCCAGCAGCCCTCTTGCGGGCGCGGTGGACTATGGCTACACCTTC.

Turning to this clone: The junction shows a germline mismatch at one end, possibly a read error. The chain links TRBV6-5 to TRBJ2-3; 7 bases line up with TRBD2. The length of the CDR3 is 14 residues. Germline V lookup: CDR1 MNHEY, CDR2 SVGAGI. The CDR3, as DNA: TGTGCCAGCAGTGACTCCCCATTTGCGGGGGAGCGGGTGTTT. It translates to CASSDSPFAGERVF.

This clone was detected only a few times. The chain employs TRBV4-2 and TRBJ1-2; D is unclear. Germline CDR1 LGHNA, CDR2 YNFKEQ. CDR3 length: 14 residues. Trimming removed 6 bases from V and 2 bases from J, with 13 bases in between. The CDR3 loop reads CASRKEGGNYGYTF. The CDR3 DNA reads TGTGCCAGCAGGAAGGAAGGCGGGAACTATGGCTACACCTTC.

This chain connects TRBV7-3 to TRBJ2-1; D is possibly TRBD2 (7 bases). The germline V gene encodes CDR1 SGHTA and CDR2 FQGTGA. CDR3 length: 15 residues. The V and J ends lost 4 bases and 6 bases respectively, with 16 bases between them. The CDR3 is CASSSRGGDLNEQFF. The CDR3 bases are TGTGCCAGCAGCTCAAGGGGGGGGGATCTCAATGAGCAGTTCTTC.

This clone came up a few times. The chain recombines TRBV30 with TRBJ2-3; 9 bases agree with TRBD2. The V gene's germline CDR1 is GTSNPN and CDR2 SVGIG (reference sequence). V lost 4 bases to trimming and J lost 4 bases; unmatched junction nucleotides: 12. The CDR3 loop spans 16 amino acids. The CDR3 DNA is TGTGCCTGGACTTCGGTGCGGGGGGGGCTGGCAGATACGCAGTATTTT. It codes for CAWTSVRGGLADTQYF.

This chain uses TRBV4-1 with TRBJ2-5; D perhaps matches TRBD2 (5 bases). The end of the DNA is better explained by TRBJ2-7, so the J call may be wrong. CDR1 and CDR2 (germline): MGHRA, YSYEKL. The CDR3 loop spans 14 amino acids. This chain's CDR3 is CASSQGGLSYEQYF. CDR3 coding DNA: TGCGCCAGCAGCCAAGGAGGACTGTCCTACGAGCAGTACTTC.

The CDR3 nucleotides are TGTGCCAGTAGTCCTTGGACAGGGGGCTACTTGGACACTGAAGCTTTCTTT. Its protein is CASSPWTGGYLDTEAFF. The chain uses TRBV19 and TRBJ1-1, with 11 bases that match TRBD1. V lost 5 bases to trimming and J lost 3 bases; unmatched junction nucleotides: 11. The germline V gene encodes CDR1 LNHDA and CDR2 SQIVND (reference sequence). This CDR3 contains 17 residues. Full variable domain (rest looked up from reference TRBV19 and TRBJ1-1): DGGITQSPKYLFRKEGQNVTLSCEQNLNHDAMYWYRQDPGQGLRLIYYSQIVNDFQKGDIAEGYSVSREKKESFPLTVTSAQKNPTAFYLCASSPWTGGYLDTEAFFGQGTRLTVV.

This rearrangement joins TRBV9 to TRBJ2-3; 7 bases are shared with TRBD2. There are 17 residues in the CDR3. Per the germline V gene, CDR1 is SGDLS and CDR2 is YYNGEE. V shed 0 bases and J 0 bases; nucleotides not matched to a gene: 7. CDR3 loop: CASSVGWGGTSTDTQYF. In DNA, the CDR3 is TGTGCCAGCAGCGTAGGGTGGGGGGGAACTAGCACAGATACGCAGTATTTT.

The chain carries TRBV2 and TRBJ1-1, with D perhaps matching TRBD1 (6 bases). Germline assignment: CDR1 SNHLY and CDR2 FYNNEI. V was pared by 4 bases and J by 0 bases, with 9 bases between. This CDR3 spans 14 amino acids. The CDR3 nucleotides read TGTGCCAGCAGTGCCGACAGGCTGAACACTGAAGCTTTCTTT. It encodes CASSADRLNTEAFF. Full variable domain (remainder filled in from reference TRBV2 and TRBJ1-1): EPEVTQTPSHQVTQMGQEVILRCVPISNHLYFYWYRQILGQKVEFLVSFYNNEISEKSEIFDDQFSVERPDGSNFTLKIRSTKLEDSAMYFCASSADRLNTEAFFGQGTRLTVV.

V is TRBV11-2 and J is TRBJ2-7; 8 nucleotides agree with TRBD2. This CDR3 has 14 residues. V was pared by 3 bases and J by 6 bases, with 7 bases of the junction left unmatched. Germline values: CDR1 SGHAT, CDR2 FQNNGV. The CDR3 loop is CASSLSGGRLEQYF. The CDR3 region has the DNA TGTGCCAGCAGCTTGTCGGGGGGGAGGCTCGAGCAGTACTTC.

Only one count was recorded for this clone. V usage is TRBV5-1 and J usage is TRBJ1-3, with TRBD1 as a possible D gene (6 bases). Germline V gives CDR1 SGHRS, CDR2 YFSETQ. The CDR3 is 15 amino acids. V dropped 3 bases and J dropped 0 bases, with 10 bases sitting between them. This CDR3 is CASSYDRLSGNTIYF. CDR3 coding DNA: TGCGCCAGCAGCTATGACAGGCTCTCTGGAAACACCATATATTTT.

A few counts support this clone. V gene TRBV12-5 combines with J gene TRBJ1-4; maybe TRBD1 (5 bases). Per the germline V gene, CDR1 is LGHNT and CDR2 is FRNRAP. The CDR3 length is 15 residues. V gave up 5 bases and J gave up 0 bases, with 10 bases separating them. CDR3 loop: CASGARGATNEKLFF. The CDR3 DNA reads TGTGCTAGTGGTGCCCGGGGGGCAACTAATGAAAAACTGTTTTTT.

The chain employs TRBV11-2 and TRBJ2-1; 7 bases match TRBD1. J lost 11 bases, V lost 5 bases, and 3 bases had no gene match. This CDR3 region has 11 residues. The germline CDR1 and CDR2 sequences are SGHAT and FQNNGV. The CDR3 spells CASSLQGQQFF. Written as DNA, the CDR3 is TGTGCCAGCAGCCTACAGGGGCAGCAGTTCTTC.

The chain recombines TRBV25-1 with TRBJ1-1; TRBD1 matches at 7 bases. Trimming took 4 bases from V and 3 from J; bases not matched to a gene: 14. CDR1 and CDR2 from the germline V gene are MGHDK and SYGVNS. The length of the CDR3 is 17 residues. The CDR3 is CASSGQGSVYLHTEAFF. For the CDR3, the DNA is TGTGCCAGCAGTGGACAGGGATCGGTATACCTCCACACTGAAGCTTTCTTT.

The gene calls are TRBV7-9 and TRBJ2-2, with D unresolved. Germline CDR1 reads SEHNR; CDR2 reads FQNEAQ (reference sequence). The CDR3 spans 14 residues. Trimming removed 3 bases from V and 11 bases from J, with 16 bases in between. The CDR3 DNA is TGTGCCAGCAGCTTCAGACGCTCGGGTGGAGAGCTGTTTTTT. It specifies CASSFRRSGGELFF.

This chain uses TRBV5-1 with TRBJ2-3, with 8 bases that match TRBD2. In germline, CDR1 is SGHRS, CDR2 YFSETQ. V shed 1 base, J shed 0 bases, and the junction held 4 bases outside the gene matches. The CDR3 spans 16 residues. Written as DNA, the CDR3 is TGCGCCAGCAGCTTGACAGCGGGGGTAAGCACAGATACGCAGTATTTT. Encoded protein: CASSLTAGVSTDTQYF.

The rearrangement links TRBV9 to TRBJ2-2; 7 nucleotides match TRBD1. The CDR3 has 14 amino acids. Germline V CDR1 and CDR2: SGDLS, YYNGEE. Losses at the gene ends were 1 base for V and 3 bases for J; bases not matched to a gene: 0. The CDR3 loop reads CASSVQGDTGELFF. CDR3 DNA sequence: TGTGCCAGCAGCGTACAGGGGGACACCGGGGAGCTGTTTTTT.

The gene calls are TRBV10-1 and TRBJ2-3; tentative D call: TRBD1 (6 bases). V gave up 5 bases and J gave up 3 bases, with 12 bases separating them. The germline CDR1 and CDR2 sequences are WNHNN and SYGVQD (reference sequence). The CDR3 spans 14 residues. The CDR3 nucleotides are TGCGCCAGCAGTCGGGACACCGGTACAGATACGCAGTATTTT. Amino acid sequence: CASSRDTGTDTQYF.

The J gene is TRBJ1-5, the V gene TRBV7-2; D is perhaps TRBD1 (6 bases). V lost 2 bases and J 4 bases, leaving 12 bases between the germline ends. The CDR3 runs to 15 residues. CDR1 is SGHTA and CDR2 is FQGNSA in the germline V gene. The DNA for the CDR3 is TGTGCCAGCAGCTTATTCAGGGGCTCTAATCAGCCCCAGCATTTT. This sequence encodes CASSLFRGSNQPQHF.